This is a list of T cell receptor beta chains from one sample in a study of identical twins. TCRdb reprocessed the 5' RACE reads with MiXCR, giving one entry per CDR3 protein. This table has around 680,000 distinct CDR3 sequences, under 9% appearing once. The sample also formed part of further work on yellow fever vaccine responses in identical twins.

Sequencing input: PBMCs. The receptors here all came from a woman between 18 and 29 years old in good health. CDR3s include the opening cysteine and the closing phenylalanine or tryptophan. The order of the fields is J gene, clone size, V gene, D gene, CDR3 protein, CDR3 DNA. The D gene is left open where the match is weak. Clone size, where shown, is once, few, many, or a class for clones that have expanded.

TRBJ1-1 few TRBV9 - CASSVPSGGLVTEAFF TGTGCCAGCAGCGTACCTTCCGGGGGGCTGGTCACTGAAGCTTTCTTT
TRBJ2-7 - TRBV9 - CASSHDRGVSGAYEQYF TGTGCCAGCAGTCACGACAGGGGTGTGAGCGGGGCGTACGAGCAGTACTTC
TRBJ2-1 few TRBV5-5 TRBD2 CASSPASGRGYNEQFF TGTGCCAGCAGCCCCGCTAGCGGGAGGGGCTACAATGAGCAGTTCTTC
TRBJ2-2 many TRBV9 TRBD2 CASSPGGEVGELFF TGTGCCAGCAGCCCCGGGGGGGAGGTCGGGGAGCTGTTTTTT
TRBJ2-7 many TRBV14 - CASSQVRGVEQYF TGTGCCAGCAGCCAAGTTAGGGGGGTCGAGCAGTACTTC
TRBJ2-5 few TRBV7-9 - CASRSTGQETQYF TGTGCCAGCAGGTCAACAGGTCAAGAGACCCAGTACTTC
TRBJ2-1 - TRBV6-6 - CASSQGPGNEQFF TGTGCCAGCAGCCAGGGGCCGGGGAATGAGCAGTTCTTC
TRBJ2-5 many TRBV12-3/TRBV12-4 - CASSLGRTQETQYF TGTGCCAGCAGTCTGGGACGGACTCAAGAGACCCAGTACTTC
TRBJ2-5 few TRBV28 - CASSHGMGQETQYF TGTGCCAGCAGCCACGGCATGGGGCAAGAGACCCAGTACTTC
TRBJ2-1 few TRBV4-3 TRBD2 CASSQETSGYYNEQFF TGCGCCAGCAGCCAAGAGACTAGCGGCTACTACAATGAGCAGTTCTTC
TRBJ2-6 - TRBV9 TRBD2 CASSGGASGANVLTF TGTGCCAGTAGCGGGGGGGCAAGTGGGGCCAACGTCCTGACTTTC
TRBJ1-2 - TRBV2 - CASTASALDYGYTF TGTGCCAGCACCGCGTCCGCCCTCGACTATGGCTACACCTTC
TRBJ2-5 - TRBV5-1 - CASSLYEAQYF TGCGCCAGCAGCTTGTACGAGGCCCAGTACTTC
TRBJ2-7 - TRBV12-3/TRBV12-4 - CASSLTEQYF TGTGCCAGCAGTTTGACCGAGCAGTACTTC
TRBJ2-1 - TRBV5-1 - CASRPTSSSYNEQFF TGCGCCAGCAGACCAACCAGCAGCTCCTACAATGAGCAGTTCTTC
TRBJ2-1 - TRBV12-3/TRBV12-4 TRBD2 CASSGGGGSSYNEQFF TGTGCCAGCTCGGGGGGTGGCGGGAGCTCCTACAATGAGCAGTTCTTC
TRBJ2-7 few TRBV7-9 - CASSLAVQGEQYF TGTGCCAGCAGCTTAGCGGTACAGGGAGAGCAGTACTTC
TRBJ2-4 - TRBV3-1 TRBD1 CASSQELGTGGNIQYF TGTGCCAGCAGCCAAGAACTTGGAACAGGGGGGAACATTCAGTACTTC
TRBJ2-3 few TRBV29-1 TRBD2 CSVEDIERGPRDTQYF TGCAGCGTTGAAGATATAGAGCGGGGGCCTAGAGATACGCAGTATTTT
TRBJ2-3 few TRBV5-6 - CASSLRVGSPGTDTQYF TGTGCCAGCAGCTTGCGGGTCGGGAGTCCAGGGACAGATACGCAGTATTTT
TRBJ2-6 - TRBV6-1 - CASSPSEGSGANVLTF TGTGCCAGCAGCCCCAGCGAGGGGTCTGGGGCCAACGTCCTGACTTTC
TRBJ2-3 many TRBV29-1 - CSVRSGERTDTQYF TGCAGCGTTCGTTCCGGGGAAAGGACAGATACGCAGTATTTT
TRBJ2-3 - TRBV10-3 TRBD2 CAIASAGGSDTQYF TGTGCCATCGCCTCGGCGGGGGGATCAGATACGCAGTATTTT
TRBJ2-5 - TRBV5-6 TRBD2 CASSFVAGGPSRETQYF TGTGCCAGCAGCTTTGTAGCGGGAGGGCCAAGCAGAGAGACCCAGTACTTC
TRBJ2-1 - TRBV20-1 - CSARPRTAPYNEQFF TGCAGTGCTAGACCCCGGACAGCGCCTTACAATGAGCAGTTCTTC
TRBJ2-4 - TRBV12-3/TRBV12-4 TRBD1 CASSLATGAKNIQYF TGTGCCAGCAGTTTAGCGACAGGGGCCAAAAACATTCAGTACTTC
TRBJ1-5 few TRBV20-1 - CSARDTGSGQPQHF TGCAGTGCTAGAGACACAGGGTCCGGACAGCCCCAGCATTTT
TRBJ2-1 - TRBV7-2 - CASSLRISGNEQFF TGTGCCAGCAGCTTAAGGATTAGCGGTAATGAGCAGTTCTTC
TRBJ2-7 few TRBV5-1 TRBD2 CASSLEGLAGSYEQYF TGCGCCAGCAGCTTGGAGGGACTAGCGGGGAGCTACGAGCAGTACTTC
TRBJ2-3 many TRBV9 - CASSVGEGQPSTDTQYF TGTGCCAGCAGCGTAGGGGAGGGACAGCCTAGCACAGATACGCAGTATTTT
TRBJ2-1 few TRBV10-2 - CASSESQWDEQFF TGCGCCAGCAGTGAGTCCCAATGGGATGAGCAGTTCTTC
TRBJ2-7 many TRBV11-1 - CASSSHKGVTYEQYF TGTGCCAGCAGCAGTCACAAGGGGGTTACCTACGAGCAGTACTTC
TRBJ1-6 few TRBV5-6 - CASSSRGDYSPLHF TGTGCCAGCAGCTCCCGGGGGGATTATTCACCCCTCCACTTT
TRBJ2-1 - TRBV5-1 TRBD2 CASSFRGLADYSEQFF TGCGCCAGCAGCTTTAGGGGACTAGCGGACTACAGTGAGCAGTTCTTC
TRBJ2-7 - TRBV12-3/TRBV12-4 TRBD1 CASSSATGTGFYEQYF TGTGCCAGCAGTTCCGCAACCGGGACAGGCTTCTACGAGCAGTACTTC
TRBJ2-2 many TRBV6-2/TRBV6-3 TRBD2 CASNEGRDTGELFF TGTGCCAGCAACGAAGGGAGGGACACCGGGGAGCTGTTTTTT
TRBJ2-5 - TRBV28 - CASSFRPTDSLETQYF TGTGCCAGCAGTTTTCGTCCCACAGACAGTTTGGAGACCCAGTACTTC
TRBJ2-3 few TRBV7-3 - CASSLGTGTRDTQYF TGTGCCAGCAGCCTCGGGACTGGGACGAGAGATACGCAGTATTTT
TRBJ1-5 few TRBV7-2 - CASSLVVNSNQPQHF TGTGCCAGCAGCTTAGTGGTAAATAGCAATCAGCCCCAGCATTTT
TRBJ2-3 few TRBV28 - CASRLWRGPSSTDTQYF TGTGCCAGCAGATTGTGGCGGGGGCCTTCTAGCACAGATACGCAGTATTTT
TRBJ2-2 - TRBV12-3/TRBV12-4 TRBD1 CASSLNRGRTGELFF TGTGCCAGCAGTTTAAACAGGGGGCGCACCGGGGAGCTGTTTTTT
TRBJ1-1 - TRBV3-1 - CASSQGGIPNTEAFF TGTGCCAGCAGCCAAGGGGGTATCCCGAACACTGAAGCTTTCTTT
TRBJ2-7 once TRBV11-1 TRBD1 CASSWDRGLYEQYF TGTGCCAGCAGCTGGGACAGGGGCCTCTACGAGCAGTACTTC
TRBJ1-4 - TRBV3-1 - CASSPPSPAVGGEKLFF TGTGCCAGCAGCCCGCCGAGCCCAGCAGTTGGCGGTGAAAAACTGTTTTTT
TRBJ2-1 - TRBV28 TRBD2 CASSFLAGSVNEQFF TGTGCCAGCAGTTTCCTAGCGGGAAGTGTCAATGAGCAGTTCTTC
TRBJ1-3 many TRBV18 - CASSEAGRSSGNTIYF TGTGCCAGCTCCGAAGCGGGGCGGTCCTCTGGAAACACCATATATTTT
TRBJ1-3 few TRBV10-3 - CAISEGLGNTIYF TGTGCCATCAGTGAGGGTCTTGGAAACACCATATATTTT
TRBJ1-2 - TRBV5-1 - CASSLGQAYDYGYTF TGCGCCAGCAGCTTGGGACAGGCGTACGACTATGGCTACACCTTC
TRBJ2-1 - TRBV14 - CASSQTVRSYNEQFF TGTGCCAGCAGCCAAACGGTCCGTTCCTACAATGAGCAGTTCTTC
TRBJ2-1 many TRBV29-1 TRBD2 CSVGRRGRASNEQFF TGCAGCGTTGGACGGCGCGGGAGGGCTTCGAATGAGCAGTTCTTC
TRBJ2-5 few TRBV7-2 TRBD1 CASSLNTGGRETQYF TGTGCCAGCAGCTTGAACACAGGGGGCCGGGAGACCCAGTACTTC
TRBJ2-7 few TRBV20-1 TRBD2 CSARDVVAGVGLQYF TGCAGTGCTAGAGATGTAGTAGCGGGAGTCGGCCTGCAGTACTTC
TRBJ2-5 - TRBV6-5 - CASSILGEQETQYF TGTGCCAGCAGTATACTAGGGGAACAAGAGACCCAGTACTTC
TRBJ2-5 - TRBV2 - CASQGRSQETQYF TGTGCCAGCCAAGGTCGGTCCCAAGAGACCCAGTACTTC